These 26 T cell receptor beta chains were all obtained from the same sample, sequenced in a study of blood T cell repertoires in COVID-19. The method was immunoSEQ multiplex PCR; TCRdb's version includes in-frame clones alone and lacks a portion of them. The sample has hundreds of thousands of clones; approximately 90% are singletons. Sequencing input: PBMCs or T cells enriched from blood (not recorded which). These receptors were obtained from a woman aged 60-75 years who had recovered from COVID-19.

CDR3 in amino acids: CASSQGQGVDEQYF. The CDR3 bases are TGCGCCAGCAGCCAAGGACAGGGAGTAGACGAGCAGTACTTC. V and J are TRBV4-1 and TRBJ2-7; 7 bases are shared with TRBD1. From germline, CDR1 is MGHRA and CDR2 YSYEKL. The CDR3 contains 14 residues. J gave up 5 bases and V 1 base, and 5 bases lay outside the gene matches.

This sequence joins TRBV13 and TRBJ1-3; D remains unclear. CDR3 length: 15 amino acids. V lost 4 bases, J lost 4 bases, and 14 bases lay in between. CDR1 and CDR2 from the germline V gene are PRHDT and FYEKMQ (reference sequence). CDR3 region: CASSSPSFTGNTIYF. DNA of the CDR3: TGTGCCAGCAGCTCCCCTTCCTTTACAGGAAACACCATATATTTT.

This chain joins TRBV10-3 and TRBJ1-6, with a tentative D call TRBD1 (6 bases). The CDR3 length is 14 residues. Germline values: CDR1 ENHRY, CDR2 SYGVKD. V lost 8 bases and J 4 bases, leaving 12 bases between the germline ends. CDR3 sequence reads: CAISGTTYNSPLHF. CDR3 nucleotides: TGTGCCATCTCCGGGACAACTTATAATTCACCCCTCCACTTT.

The chain joins TRBV30 to TRBJ1-3; D uncertain. V was clipped by 0 bases and J by 2 bases, with 8 bases between them. CDR1 GTSNPN and CDR2 SVGIG come from the germline V gene (reference sequence). The CDR3 totals 14 residues. The CDR3: CAWSVGITGNTIYF. CDR3 sequence (DNA): TGTGCCTGGAGTGTCGGGATTACTGGAAACACCATATATTTT.

The chain couples TRBV5-1 to TRBJ2-5; D is uncertain. This CDR3 spans 16 amino acids. Germline assignment: CDR1 SGHRS and CDR2 YFSETQ. With 0 bases removed from V and 2 bases from J, the gap between germline ends came to 14 bases. This CDR3 is CASSLEGGNIQETQYF. For the CDR3, the DNA is TGCGCCAGCAGCTTGGAAGGCGGTAACATTCAAGAGACCCAGTACTTC.

This clone was recorded only once. The CDR3 DNA reads TGTGCCAGCAGCTTAGGGGCTAGCGGGGTTGAGCAGTTCTTC. It encodes CASSLGASGVEQFF. V usage is TRBV7-2 and J usage is TRBJ2-1; 9 nucleotides agree with TRBD2. Germline loops: CDR1 SGHTA, CDR2 FQGNSA. The CDR3 has 14 amino acids. J was trimmed by 9 bases and V by 1 base; bases with no gene match: 4.

This clone was observed a handful of times. J is TRBJ1-5 and V is TRBV28; 9 bases map to TRBD1. Germline V lookup: CDR1 MDHEN, CDR2 SYDVKM. This CDR3 has 14 amino acids. Trimming took 5 bases from V and 5 from J; bases not matched to a gene: 4. The CDR3 coding sequence is TGTGCCAGCAGTATCGGGACAGGGCATCAGCCCCAGCATTTT. Translated, it gives CASSIGTGHQPQHF.

The chain employs TRBV29-1 and TRBJ1-5; the D gene is possibly TRBD1 (6 bases). Germline CDR1 SQVTM, CDR2 ANQGSEA. This CDR3 region has 14 residues. Trimming stripped 6 bases from V and 0 bases from J, with 12 bases between. CDR3 in amino acids: CSVGRGDSNQPQHF. The CDR3 nucleotides read TGCAGCGTCGGCAGGGGCGATAGCAATCAGCCCCAGCATTTT.

As DNA, the CDR3 is TGCGCCAGCGCCCCTGGCCGCCTCACTGAAGCTTTCTTT. Its protein is CASAPGRLTEAFF. The chain links TRBV5-1 to TRBJ1-1; no clear D gene. Looked up from germline, CDR1 is SGHRS and CDR2 is YFSETQ. The length of the CDR3 is 13 residues. V was pared by 7 bases and J by 4 bases, with 14 bases between.

V is TRBV7-6 and J is TRBJ2-3; possibly TRBD1 for D (6 bases). Germline assignment: CDR1 SGHVS and CDR2 FNYEAQ. This CDR3 spans 15 amino acids. The V end lost 4 bases, the J end lost 1 base, and 12 bases lay between the germline ends. The CDR3 DNA sequence: TGTGCCAGCAGCTCCCAGGACAGTCGCACAGATACGCAGTATTTT. It yields the protein CASSSQDSRTDTQYF.

V usage is TRBV4-1 and J usage is TRBJ2-2; D is unresolved. The CDR3 extends over 16 amino acids. Trimming cost V 3 bases and J 2 bases, with 13 bases left between them. CDR1 and CDR2 (germline): MGHRA, YSYEKL. The CDR3 DNA reads as TGCGCCAGCAGCCAGCTTCGATCCACTAACACCGGGGAGCTGTTTTTT. Residues: CASSQLRSTNTGELFF.

The chain couples TRBV5-6 to TRBJ1-6, with 9 bases lining up with TRBD1. Germline V gene lookup returns CDR1 SGHDT and CDR2 YYEEEE. The CDR3 spans 15 residues. V lost 2 bases and J lost 6; bases outside the gene matches: 3. CDR3 nucleotides: TGTGCCAGCAGCTTACGACAGGGGGGTAATTCACCCCTCCACTTT. This gives the protein CASSLRQGGNSPLHF.

The rearrangement joins TRBV9 to TRBJ2-1; 11 bases are a match to TRBD2. Trimming removed 0 bases from V and 0 bases from J; junction bases left unmatched: 8. From germline, CDR1 is SGDLS and CDR2 YYNGEE. There are 19 residues in the CDR3. CDR3 protein: CASSVAGLAGSSSYNEQFF. DNA of the CDR3: TGTGCCAGCAGCGTAGCCGGACTAGCGGGCTCGAGCTCCTACAATGAGCAGTTCTTC.

The chain has TRBV27 and TRBJ1-5; tentatively, D is TRBD1 (5 bases). The CDR3 runs to 15 residues. With 6 bases removed from V and 0 bases from J, the gap between germline ends came to 12 bases. The germline V gene has CDR1 MNHEY and CDR2 SMNVEV (reference sequence). In nucleotides, the CDR3 is TGTGCCAGCAGCCTCAACAGGAATAGCAATCAGCCCCAGCATTTT. Its translation: CASSLNRNSNQPQHF.

This clone was seen a few times. This chain uses TRBV3-1 (or the pseudogene TRBV3-2) with TRBJ2-1; TRBD2 is a possible D gene (5 bases). CDR3 size: 14 residues. Between the trimmed V and J ends, which lost 1 base and 9 bases, there was a span of 13 bases. CDR1 is LGHDT and CDR2 is YNNKEL in the germline V gene (reference sequence). The chain's CDR3 is CASSQVYRAGEQFF. CDR3 in DNA: TGTGCCAGCAGCCAAGTATATCGGGCGGGTGAGCAGTTCTTC.

V usage is TRBV3-1 (or the pseudogene TRBV3-2) and J usage is TRBJ2-2; 8 bases are shared with TRBD2. CDR1 and CDR2 from the germline V gene are LGHDT and YNNKEL (reference sequence). Losses at the gene ends were 4 bases for V and 5 bases for J; bases not matched to a gene: 9. The CDR3 contains 16 residues. The CDR3 loop reads CASSLHGGGLTGELFF. CDR3 coding DNA: TGTGCCAGCAGCCTCCACGGGGGGGGGCTTACCGGGGAGCTGTTTTTT.

The J gene is TRBJ2-1, the V gene TRBV24-1; TRBD1 might be the D (5 bases). Deletions cut 0 bases from V and 1 base from J, with 9 bases between. Germline V lookup: CDR1 KGHDR, CDR2 SFDVKD. This CDR3 has 16 residues. In DNA, the CDR3 is TGTGCCACCAGTGATTTGTTGGCAGGGTCCTACAATGAGCAGTTCTTC. Translating it yields CATSDLLAGSYNEQFF.

The V call is TRBV7-2, the J call TRBJ1-4, with 7 nucleotides matching TRBD1. Losses at the gene ends were 6 bases for V and 4 bases for J; bases not matched to a gene: 5. Germline V CDR1 and CDR2: SGHTA, FQGNSA. The CDR3 runs to 14 residues. For the CDR3, the DNA is TGTGCCAGCAGTCTCGACAGGGTTAATGAAAAACTGTTTTTT. Protein product: CASSLDRVNEKLFF.

This clone was observed a few times. The chain employs TRBV7-2 and TRBJ2-3, with 12 positions matching TRBD2. Germline CDR1 SGHTA, CDR2 FQGNSA. Trimming cost V 5 bases and J 7 bases; bases outside gene matches: 10. The CDR3 covers 16 residues. Here the CDR3 DNA reads TGTGCCAGCAGCGCTAAAACTCTAGCGGGGGGGCATACGCAGTATTTT. It translates to CASSAKTLAGGHTQYF.

The chain joins TRBV6-1 to TRBJ1-3; D unresolved. CDR1 and CDR2 from the germline V gene are MNHNS and SASEGT. The CDR3 loop spans 16 amino acids. Deletions cut 4 bases from V and 2 bases from J, with 15 bases between. In DNA, the CDR3 is TGTGCCAGCAGTGCCCTGGGCCTTCCAACTGGAAACACCATATATTTT. Protein: CASSALGLPTGNTIYF.

This sequence joins TRBV12-3 or TRBV12-4 and TRBJ1-1; D might be TRBD1 (5 bases). CDR3 length: 13 amino acids. Trimming removed 4 bases from V and 5 bases from J, with 11 bases in between. CDR3 amino acids: CASSWSGMTEAFF. CDR3 sequence (DNA): TGTGCCAGCAGTTGGTCAGGGATGACTGAAGCTTTCTTT.

This clone occurred a few times. The chain joins TRBV5-6 to TRBJ1-6; the match to TRBD1 covers 8 bases. CDR3 length: 15 amino acids. The germline gives CDR1 SGHDT, CDR2 YYEEEE. Losses at the gene ends were 5 bases for V and 7 bases for J; bases not matched to a gene: 8. CDR3 in amino acids: CASRRVGTGNSPLHF. Written as DNA, the CDR3 is TGTGCCAGCAGGCGCGTTGGGACAGGAAATTCACCCCTCCACTTT.

DNA of the CDR3: TGCGCCAGCAGACCCGGGACAGGGGGTATCAATGAGCAGTTCTTC. Translated: CASRPGTGGINEQFF. This rearrangement joins TRBV5-1 to TRBJ2-1, with 11 bases matching TRBD1. V lost 5 bases to trimming and J lost 6 bases; unmatched junction nucleotides: 7. The CDR3 is made up of 15 amino acids. The germline gives CDR1 SGHRS, CDR2 YFSETQ.

This rearrangement joins TRBV19 to TRBJ1-1; D is undetermined. Germline V gene sequence: CDR1 LNHDA, CDR2 SQIVND (reference sequence). V was clipped by 5 bases and J by 1 base, with 14 bases between them. The CDR3 runs to 15 residues. This CDR3 is CASSPGGTPNTEAFF. The CDR3 region has the DNA TGTGCCAGTAGTCCTGGCGGCACCCCGAACACTGAAGCTTTCTTT.

This sequence joins TRBV9 and TRBJ1-4; 11 nucleotides match TRBD1. There are 15 residues in the CDR3. V trimming: 3 bases; J trimming: 5 bases; junction bases outside the gene matches: 3. Germline loops: CDR1 SGDLS, CDR2 YYNGEE. In DNA form, the CDR3 reads TGTGCCAGCAGCGCACGGACAGGGGGCAATGAAAAACTGTTTTTT. Its protein product is CASSARTGGNEKLFF.

V usage is TRBV13 and J usage is TRBJ2-5; 8 nucleotides align to TRBD2. From germline, CDR1 is PRHDT and CDR2 FYEKMQ (reference sequence). V was clipped by 5 bases and J by 4 bases; unmatched bases: 6. This CDR3 comprises 14 residues. In DNA form, the CDR3 reads TGTGCCAGCAGCCAGCGGGGGCGAAGAGAGACCCAGTACTTC. It yields the protein CASSQRGRRETQYF. Combining the CDR3 with reference TRBV13 and TRBJ2-5 gives the whole variable domain AAGVIQSPRHLIKEKRETATLKCYPIPRHDTVYWYQQGPGQDPQFLISFYEKMQSDKGSIPDRFSAQQFSDYHSELNMSSLELGDSALYFCASSQRGRRETQYFGPGTRLLVL.